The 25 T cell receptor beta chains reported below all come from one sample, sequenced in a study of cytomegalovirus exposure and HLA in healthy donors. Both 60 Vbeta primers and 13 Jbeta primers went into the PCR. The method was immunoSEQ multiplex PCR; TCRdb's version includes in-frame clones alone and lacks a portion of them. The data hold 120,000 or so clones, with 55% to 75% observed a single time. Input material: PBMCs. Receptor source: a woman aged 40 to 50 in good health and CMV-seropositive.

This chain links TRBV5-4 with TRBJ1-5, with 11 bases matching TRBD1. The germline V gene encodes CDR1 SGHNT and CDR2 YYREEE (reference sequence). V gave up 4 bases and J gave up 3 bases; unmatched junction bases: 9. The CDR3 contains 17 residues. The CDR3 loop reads CASSPGQGAGVNQPQHF. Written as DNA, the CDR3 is TGTGCCAGCAGCCCCGGACAGGGGGCTGGTGTCAATCAGCCCCAGCATTTT.

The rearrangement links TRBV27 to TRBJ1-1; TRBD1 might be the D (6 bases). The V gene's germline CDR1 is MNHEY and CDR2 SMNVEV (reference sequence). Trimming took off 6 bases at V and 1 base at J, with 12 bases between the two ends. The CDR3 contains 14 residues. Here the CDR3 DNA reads TGTGCCAGCAGCCCTTTGGGGGCGAACACTGAAGCTTTCTTT. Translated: CASSPLGANTEAFF.

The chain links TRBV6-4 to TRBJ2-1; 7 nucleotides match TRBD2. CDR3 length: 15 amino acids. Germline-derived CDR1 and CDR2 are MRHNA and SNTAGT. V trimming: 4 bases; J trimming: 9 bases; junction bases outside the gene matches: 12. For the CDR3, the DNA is TGTGCCAGCAGTGGACTGGCGGGGGATGCGGGTGAGCAGTTCTTC. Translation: CASSGLAGDAGEQFF.

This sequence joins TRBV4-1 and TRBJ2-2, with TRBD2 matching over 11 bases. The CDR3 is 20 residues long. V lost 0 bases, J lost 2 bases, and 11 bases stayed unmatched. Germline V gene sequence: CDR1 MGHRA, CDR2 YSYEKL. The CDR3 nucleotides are TGCGCCAGCAGCCAAGATTTTCTTGCTAGCGGGGGGACTAACACCGGGGAGCTGTTTTTT. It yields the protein CASSQDFLASGGTNTGELFF.

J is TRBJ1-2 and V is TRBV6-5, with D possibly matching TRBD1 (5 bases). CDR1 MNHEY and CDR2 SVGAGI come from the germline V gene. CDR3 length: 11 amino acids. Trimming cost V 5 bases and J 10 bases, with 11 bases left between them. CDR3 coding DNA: TGTGCCAGCAGTGAAAAGGGGCCCTACACCTTC. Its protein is CASSEKGPYTF.

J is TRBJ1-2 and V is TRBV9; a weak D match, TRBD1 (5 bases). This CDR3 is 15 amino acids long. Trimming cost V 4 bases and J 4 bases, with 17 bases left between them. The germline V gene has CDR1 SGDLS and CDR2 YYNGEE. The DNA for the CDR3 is TGTGCCAGCAGCCCGCGACAGAAGTGGGGCTATGGCTACACCTTC. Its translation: CASSPRQKWGYGYTF.

Written as DNA, the CDR3 is TGTGCCAGCAGTGAACCGGGACAGGGTCATGGCTACACCTTC. This gives the protein CASSEPGQGHGYTF. The rearrangement links TRBV25-1 to TRBJ1-2; 9 bases agree with TRBD1. V lost 2 bases and J lost 6; bases outside the gene matches: 4. CDR3 length: 14 residues. Germline-derived CDR1 and CDR2 are MGHDK and SYGVNS.

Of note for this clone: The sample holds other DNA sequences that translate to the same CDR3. The CDR3 DNA reads TGCAGCGTTGACGCCGGGGGGGTTGGCTATGGCTACACCTTC. It translates to CSVDAGGVGYGYTF. The chain has TRBV29-1 and TRBJ1-2; the D gene is possibly TRBD1 (5 bases). Trimming removed 3 bases at V and 4 bases at J, with 15 bases between. The CDR3 spans 14 residues. Germline-derived CDR1 and CDR2 are SQVTM and ANQGSEA.

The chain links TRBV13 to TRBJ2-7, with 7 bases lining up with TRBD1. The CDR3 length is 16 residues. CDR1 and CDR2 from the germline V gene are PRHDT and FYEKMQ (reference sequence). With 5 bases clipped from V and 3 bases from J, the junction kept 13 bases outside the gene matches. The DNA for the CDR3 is TGTGCCAGCAGCCCCACCGGGACAGCCTACTACTACGAGCAGTACTTC. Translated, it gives CASSPTGTAYYYEQYF.

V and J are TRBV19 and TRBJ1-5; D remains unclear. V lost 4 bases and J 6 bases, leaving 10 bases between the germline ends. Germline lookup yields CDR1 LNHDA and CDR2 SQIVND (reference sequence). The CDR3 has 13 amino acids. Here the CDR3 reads CASSKQTAQPQHF. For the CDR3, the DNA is TGTGCCAGTAGTAAACAGACGGCTCAGCCCCAGCATTTT.

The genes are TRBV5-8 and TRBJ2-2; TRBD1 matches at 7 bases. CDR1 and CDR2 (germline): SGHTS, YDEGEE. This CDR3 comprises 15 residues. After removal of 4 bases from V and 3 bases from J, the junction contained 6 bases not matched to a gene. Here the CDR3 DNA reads TGTGCCAGCAGCGGCCGACAGGGCTACACCGGGGAGCTGTTTTTT. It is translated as CASSGRQGYTGELFF.

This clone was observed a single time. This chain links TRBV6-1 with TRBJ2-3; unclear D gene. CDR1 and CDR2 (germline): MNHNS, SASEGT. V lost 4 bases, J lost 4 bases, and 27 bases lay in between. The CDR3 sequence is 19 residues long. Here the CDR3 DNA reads TGTGCCAGCAGTGTAAGATCTAACGACCGACGTAGTCGGGCAGATACGCAGTATTTT. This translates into CASSVRSNDRRSRADTQYF.

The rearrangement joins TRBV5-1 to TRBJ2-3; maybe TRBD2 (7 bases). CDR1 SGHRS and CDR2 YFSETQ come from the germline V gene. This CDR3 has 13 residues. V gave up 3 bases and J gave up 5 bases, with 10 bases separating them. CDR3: CASSWGGRDTQYF. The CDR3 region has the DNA TGCGCCAGCAGCTGGGGGGGCCGAGATACGCAGTATTTT.

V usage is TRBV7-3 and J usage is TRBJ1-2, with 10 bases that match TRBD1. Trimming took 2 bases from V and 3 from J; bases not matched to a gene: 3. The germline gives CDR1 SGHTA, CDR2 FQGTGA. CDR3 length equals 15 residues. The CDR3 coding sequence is TGTGCCAGCAGCTTAGAGACAGGGGGCTACTATGGCTACACCTTC. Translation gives CASSLETGGYYGYTF.

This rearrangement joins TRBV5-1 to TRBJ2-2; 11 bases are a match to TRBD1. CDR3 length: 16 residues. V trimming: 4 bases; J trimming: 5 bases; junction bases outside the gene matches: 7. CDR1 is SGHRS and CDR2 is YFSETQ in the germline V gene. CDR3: CASSPDGTGGTGELFF. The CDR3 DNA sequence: TGCGCCAGCAGCCCCGACGGGACAGGGGGGACCGGGGAGCTGTTTTTT.

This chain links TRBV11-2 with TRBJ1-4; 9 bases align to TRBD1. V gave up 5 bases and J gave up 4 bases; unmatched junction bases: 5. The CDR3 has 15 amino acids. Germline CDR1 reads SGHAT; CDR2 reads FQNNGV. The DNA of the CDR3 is TGTGCCAGCAGCCAGCGGACAGGGGATAATGAAAAACTGTTTTTT. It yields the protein CASSQRTGDNEKLFF.

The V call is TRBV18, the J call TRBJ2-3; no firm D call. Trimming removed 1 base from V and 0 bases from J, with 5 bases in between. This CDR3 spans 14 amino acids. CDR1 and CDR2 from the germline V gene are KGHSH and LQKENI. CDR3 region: CASSPLQSTDTQYF. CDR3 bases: TGTGCCAGCTCACCACTGCAGAGCACAGATACGCAGTATTTT.

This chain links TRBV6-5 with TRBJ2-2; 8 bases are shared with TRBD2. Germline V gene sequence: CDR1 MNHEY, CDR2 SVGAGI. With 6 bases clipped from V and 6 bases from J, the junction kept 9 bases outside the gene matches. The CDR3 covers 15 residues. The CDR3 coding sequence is TGTGCCAGCAGCGTCTTACGGGAGGGACCCGGGGAGCTGTTTTTT. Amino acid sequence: CASSVLREGPGELFF.

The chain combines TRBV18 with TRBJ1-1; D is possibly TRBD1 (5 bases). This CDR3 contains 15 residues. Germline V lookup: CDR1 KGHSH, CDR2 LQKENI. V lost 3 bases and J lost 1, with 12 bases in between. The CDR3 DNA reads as TGTGCCAGCTCACCTCGAACAGGAGAGAACACTGAAGCTTTCTTT. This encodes CASSPRTGENTEAFF.

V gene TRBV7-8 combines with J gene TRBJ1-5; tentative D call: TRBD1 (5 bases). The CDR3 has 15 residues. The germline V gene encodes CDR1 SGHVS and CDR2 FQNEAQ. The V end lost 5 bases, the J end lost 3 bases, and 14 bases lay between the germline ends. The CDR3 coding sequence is TGTGCCAGCAGCCCGGACGCAGGGTACAATCAGCCCCAGCATTTT. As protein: CASSPDAGYNQPQHF.

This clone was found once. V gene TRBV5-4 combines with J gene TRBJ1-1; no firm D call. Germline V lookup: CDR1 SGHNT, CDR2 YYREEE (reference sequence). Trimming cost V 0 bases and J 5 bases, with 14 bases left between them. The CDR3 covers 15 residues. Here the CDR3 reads CASSLDLGRWTEAFF. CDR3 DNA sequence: TGTGCCAGCAGCTTGGATCTGGGCCGATGGACTGAAGCTTTCTTT.

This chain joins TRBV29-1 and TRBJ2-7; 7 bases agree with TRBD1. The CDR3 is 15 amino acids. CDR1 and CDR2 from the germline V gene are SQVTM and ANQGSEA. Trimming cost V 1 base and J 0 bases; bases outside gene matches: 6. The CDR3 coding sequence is TGCAGCGTTGAAGGGTTTGGGACAGCCTCCTACGAGCAGTACTTC. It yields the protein CSVEGFGTASYEQYF.

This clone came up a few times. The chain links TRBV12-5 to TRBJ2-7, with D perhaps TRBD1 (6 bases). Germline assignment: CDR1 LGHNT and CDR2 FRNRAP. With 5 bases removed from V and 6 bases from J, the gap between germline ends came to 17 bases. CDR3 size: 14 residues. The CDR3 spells CASGPQQGKGEQYF. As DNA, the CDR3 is TGTGCTAGTGGTCCCCAACAGGGTAAGGGCGAGCAGTACTTC. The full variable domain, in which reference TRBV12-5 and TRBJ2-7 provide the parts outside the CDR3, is DARVTQTPRHKVTEMGQEVTMRCQPILGHNTVFWYRQTMMQGLELLAYFRNRAPLDDSGMPKDRFSAEMPDATLATLKIQPSEPRDSAVYFCASGPQQGKGEQYFGPGTRLTVT.

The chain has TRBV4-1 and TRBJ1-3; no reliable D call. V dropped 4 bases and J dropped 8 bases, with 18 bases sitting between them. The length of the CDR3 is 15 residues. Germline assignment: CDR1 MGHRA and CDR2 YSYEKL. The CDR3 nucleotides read TGCGCCAGCAGCCCCTCGGGGTTGGTCGGGGACACCATATATTTT. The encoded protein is CASSPSGLVGDTIYF.

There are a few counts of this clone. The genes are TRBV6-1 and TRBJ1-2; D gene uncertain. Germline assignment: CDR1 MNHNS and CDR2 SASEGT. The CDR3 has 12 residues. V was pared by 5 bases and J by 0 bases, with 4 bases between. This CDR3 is CASSLTNYGYTF. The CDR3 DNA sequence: TGTGCCAGCAGTCTAACTAACTATGGCTACACCTTC.